This T cell receptor (beta chain) emerged from a study of blood T cell repertoires in COVID-19. The CDR3 length is 15 residues. Trimming took off 0 bases at V and 8 bases at J, with 17 bases between the two ends. Germline V gene data show CDR1 as SGHRS and CDR2 as YFSETQ. Sequenced by immunoSEQ multiplex PCR; TCRdb stores in-frame clones only, minus some. The table has 150,000 to 200,000 clones, approximately 81% seen once; the top ten hold more than 12%. The receptor was isolated from a woman in her 70s with COVID-19, enrolled during active disease. The genes are TRBV5-1 and TRBJ1-1; a possible D gene is TRBD1 (5 bases). Sequenced input: peripheral blood. The CDR3 nucleotides are TGCGCCAGCAGCTTGGGGTCGAGTCGGACATCCGAAGCTTTCTTT. Its protein is CASSLGSSRTSEAFF.